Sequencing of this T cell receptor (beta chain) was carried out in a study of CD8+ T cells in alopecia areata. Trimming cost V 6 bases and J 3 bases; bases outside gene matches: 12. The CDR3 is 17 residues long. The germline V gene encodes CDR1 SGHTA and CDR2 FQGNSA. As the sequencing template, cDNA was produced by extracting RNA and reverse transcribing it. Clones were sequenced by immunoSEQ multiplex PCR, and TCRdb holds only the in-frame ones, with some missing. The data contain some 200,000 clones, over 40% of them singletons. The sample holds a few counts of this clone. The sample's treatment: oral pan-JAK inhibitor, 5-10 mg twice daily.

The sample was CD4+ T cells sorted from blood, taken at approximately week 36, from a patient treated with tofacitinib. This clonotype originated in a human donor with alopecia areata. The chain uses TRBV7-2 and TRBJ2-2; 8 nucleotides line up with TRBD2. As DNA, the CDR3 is TGTGCCAGCAGTCGACCTGCGGGCGGGAGGTACACCGGGGAGCTGTTTTTT. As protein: CASSRPAGGRYTGELFF.